The 4 T cell receptor beta chains below all came from one sample that was sequenced in a study of somatic mutations in T cells in chronic GVHD (dated by TCRdb to the early 2020s). Library construction relied on the immunoSEQ multiplex PCR assay. The source is immuneACCESS, and TCRdb retained only in-frame sequences with V and J called. Part of the clones is not carried over; for the studies checked, unresolved V genes explain less than half of this, and the remainder is unexplained. The sample records roughly 800 clones, approximately 77% of which are singletons. About 72% of the sample rests with the top ten. Sequenced sample: Vbeta20-positive CD4+ T cells from blood. The cell subset or site label here, explained by the study, means: CD4+ T cells sorted for TCR Vbeta20 (TRBV30-01) positivity by flow cytometry. Every receptor here comes from a male patient aged 50 or older with chronic graft-versus-host disease. Donor T cells from the graft may be present among the T cells after a transplant.

The chain employs TRBV30 and TRBJ2-4; 7 bases match TRBD1. With V trimmed by 1 base and J by 2 bases, 5 bases remained unmatched. Germline CDR1 reads GTSNPN; CDR2 reads SVGIG (reference sequence). The CDR3 has 15 amino acids. The CDR3 nucleotides read TGTGCCTGGAGTGAGGGACAGAAGACCAAAAACATTCAGTACTTC. Amino acids: CAWSEGQKTKNIQYF.

The chain recombines TRBV30 with TRBJ1-6; D unresolved. V lost 2 bases and J lost 8, with 10 bases in between. The V gene's germline CDR1 is GTSNPN and CDR2 SVGIG (reference sequence). CDR3 length: 13 amino acids. The CDR3 sequence is CAWSLEEDSPLHF. The CDR3 DNA sequence: TGTGCCTGGAGTCTTGAGGAGGATTCACCCCTCCACTTT.

This clone was recorded a few times. A junction end diverges from the germline sequence, so it may reflect a read error. The chain links TRBV30 to TRBJ1-3; D gene unclear. CDR1 is GTSNPN and CDR2 is SVGIG in the germline V gene (reference sequence). The CDR3 has 14 amino acids. Here the CDR3 reads CAWKVERRGDTIYF. CDR3 nucleotides: TGTGCCTGGAAGGTTGAACGGCGTGGAGACACCATATATTTT.

V and J are TRBV30 and TRBJ2-7; TRBD1 might be the D (6 bases). The ends were cut back, 3 bases at V and 7 bases at J, with 19 bases in the middle. The V gene's germline CDR1 is GTSNPN and CDR2 SVGIG (reference sequence). This CDR3 has 14 amino acids. The CDR3 nucleotides read TGTGCCTGGAGGGGGCCAGGGGCTTCCCAGGAGCAGTACTTC. It encodes CAWRGPGASQEQYF. Variable domain in full (rest from reference TRBV30 and TRBJ2-7): SQTIHQWPATLVQPVGSPLSLECTVEGTSNPNLYWYRQAAGRGLQLLFYSVGIGQISSEVPQNLSASRPQDRQFILSSKKLLLSDSGFYLCAWRGPGASQEQYFGPGTRLTVT.